This TCR beta chain was observed in a study of T cells in Graves' hyperthyroidism and ophthalmopathy. Amplified regions were TCR beta CDR3 sequences from RNA transcripts. The TCR CDR3 was amplified in a first-round RT-PCR using the HTBI primer set. TCRdb redid the calling of the multiplex PCR reads with MiXCR, one entry per CDR3 protein. Here the sample spans roughly 350,000 distinct CDR3 sequences, 14% being singletons. This clonotype showed up many times. This CDR3 is built from 14 residues. CDR1 is LNHDA, CDR2 SQIVND, per germline (reference sequence). Trimming removed 6 bases from V and 7 bases from J; junction bases left unmatched: 7.

The gene calls are TRBV19 and TRBJ2-2; TRBD2 aligns across 8 bases. The receptor's source is a young woman with Graves' hyperthyroidism. Sequenced: blood. The CDR3 sequence: CASSHTGTSGELFF. DNA for the CDR3: TGTGCCAGTAGCCATACCGGGACTAGCGGGGAGCTGTTTTTT.